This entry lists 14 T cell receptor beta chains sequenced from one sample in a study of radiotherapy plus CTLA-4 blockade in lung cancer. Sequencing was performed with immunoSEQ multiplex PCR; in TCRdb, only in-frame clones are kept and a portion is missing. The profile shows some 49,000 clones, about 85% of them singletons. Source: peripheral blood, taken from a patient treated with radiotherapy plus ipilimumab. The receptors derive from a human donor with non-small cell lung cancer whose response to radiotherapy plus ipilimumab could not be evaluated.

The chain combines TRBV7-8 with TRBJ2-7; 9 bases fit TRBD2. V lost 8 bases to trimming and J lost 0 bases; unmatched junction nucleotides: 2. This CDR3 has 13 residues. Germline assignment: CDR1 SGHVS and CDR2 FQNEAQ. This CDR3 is CASALAGSYEQYF. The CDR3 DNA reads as TGTGCCAGCGCACTAGCGGGCTCCTACGAGCAGTACTTC.

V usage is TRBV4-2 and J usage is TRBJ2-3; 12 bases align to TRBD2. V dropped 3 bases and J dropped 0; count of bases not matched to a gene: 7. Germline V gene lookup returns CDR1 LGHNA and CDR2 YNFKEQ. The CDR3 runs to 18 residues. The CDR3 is CASSHTSGGSSSTDTQYF. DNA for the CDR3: TGTGCCAGCAGCCATACTAGCGGGGGGTCCTCTAGCACAGATACGCAGTATTTT.

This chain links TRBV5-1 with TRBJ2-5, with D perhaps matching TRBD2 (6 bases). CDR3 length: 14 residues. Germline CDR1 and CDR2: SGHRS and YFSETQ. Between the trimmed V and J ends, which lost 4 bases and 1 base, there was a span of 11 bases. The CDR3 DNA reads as TGCGCCAGCAGCGACCGGGGGTTCCAAGAGACCCAGTACTTC. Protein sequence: CASSDRGFQETQYF.

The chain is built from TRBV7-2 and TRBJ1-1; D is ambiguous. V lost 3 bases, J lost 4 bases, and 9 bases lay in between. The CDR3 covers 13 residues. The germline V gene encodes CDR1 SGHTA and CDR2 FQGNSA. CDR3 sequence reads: CASSLGHSTEAFF. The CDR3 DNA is TGTGCCAGCAGCTTGGGTCACAGCACTGAAGCTTTCTTT.

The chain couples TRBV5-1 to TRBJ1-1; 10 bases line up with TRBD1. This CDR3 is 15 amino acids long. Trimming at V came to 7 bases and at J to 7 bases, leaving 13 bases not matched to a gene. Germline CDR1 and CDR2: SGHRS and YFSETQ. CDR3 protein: CASRQGAILVGEAFF. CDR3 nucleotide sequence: TGCGCCAGCCGACAGGGGGCGATCCTGGTTGGTGAAGCTTTCTTT.

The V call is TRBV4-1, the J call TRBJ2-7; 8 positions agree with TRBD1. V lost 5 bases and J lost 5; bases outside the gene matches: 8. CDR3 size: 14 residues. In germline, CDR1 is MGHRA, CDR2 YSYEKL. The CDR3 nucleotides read TGCGCCAGCAGCTACGGACAGGGTCAGGACGAGCAGTACTTC. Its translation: CASSYGQGQDEQYF.

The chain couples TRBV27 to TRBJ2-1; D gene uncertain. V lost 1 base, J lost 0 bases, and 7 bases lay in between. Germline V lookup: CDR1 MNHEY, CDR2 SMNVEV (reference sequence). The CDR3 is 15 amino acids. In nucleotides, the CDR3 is TGTGCCAGCAGTTTATTAACAAGCTCCTACAATGAGCAGTTCTTC. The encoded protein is CASSLLTSSYNEQFF.

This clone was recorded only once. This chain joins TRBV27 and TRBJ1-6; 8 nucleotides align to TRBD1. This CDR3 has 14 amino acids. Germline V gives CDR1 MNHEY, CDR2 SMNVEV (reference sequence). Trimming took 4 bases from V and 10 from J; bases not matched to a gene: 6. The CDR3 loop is CASSSTGVRSPLHF. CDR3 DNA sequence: TGTGCCAGCAGTTCGACAGGGGTCAGGTCACCCCTCCACTTT.

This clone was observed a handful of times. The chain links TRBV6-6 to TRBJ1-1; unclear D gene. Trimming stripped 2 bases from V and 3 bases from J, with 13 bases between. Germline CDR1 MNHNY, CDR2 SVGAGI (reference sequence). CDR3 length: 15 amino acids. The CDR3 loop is CASSYRVDGYTEAFF. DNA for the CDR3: TGTGCCAGCAGTTACCGAGTCGACGGGTACACTGAAGCTTTCTTT.

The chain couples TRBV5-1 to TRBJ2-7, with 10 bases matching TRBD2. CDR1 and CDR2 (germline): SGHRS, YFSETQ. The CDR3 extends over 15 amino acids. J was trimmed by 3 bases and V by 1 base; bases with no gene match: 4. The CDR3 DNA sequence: TGCGCCAGCAGCTTGAGGGCTAGCGGGAGCTACGAGCAGTACTTC. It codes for CASSLRASGSYEQYF.

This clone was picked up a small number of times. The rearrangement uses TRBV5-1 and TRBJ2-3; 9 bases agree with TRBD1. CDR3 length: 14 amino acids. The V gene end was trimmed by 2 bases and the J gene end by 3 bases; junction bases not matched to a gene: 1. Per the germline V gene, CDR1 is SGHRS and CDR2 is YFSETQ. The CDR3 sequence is CASSFDRGTDTQYF. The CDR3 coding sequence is TGCGCCAGCAGCTTCGACAGGGGGACAGATACGCAGTATTTT.

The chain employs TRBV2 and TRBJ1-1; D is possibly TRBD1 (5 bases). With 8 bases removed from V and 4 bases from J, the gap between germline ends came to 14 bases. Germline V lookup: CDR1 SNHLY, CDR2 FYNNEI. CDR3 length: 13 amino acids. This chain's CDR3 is CASPDTQTTEAFF. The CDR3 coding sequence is TGTGCCAGCCCGGACACACAGACCACTGAAGCTTTCTTT.

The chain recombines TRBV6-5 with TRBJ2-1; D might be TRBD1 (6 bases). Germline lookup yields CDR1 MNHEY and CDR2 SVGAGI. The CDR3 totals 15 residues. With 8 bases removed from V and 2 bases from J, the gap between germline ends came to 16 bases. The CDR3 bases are TGTGCCAGCTCTGATGGGGGCAGTACCTACAATGAGCAGTTCTTC. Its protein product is CASSDGGSTYNEQFF.

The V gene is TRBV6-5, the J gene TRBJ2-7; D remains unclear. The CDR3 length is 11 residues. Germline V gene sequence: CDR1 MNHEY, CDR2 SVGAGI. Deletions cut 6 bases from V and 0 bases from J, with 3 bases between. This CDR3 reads CASRASYEQYF. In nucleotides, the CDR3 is TGTGCCAGCAGGGCCTCCTACGAGCAGTACTTC.